This is a list of T cell receptor beta chains from one sample in a study of chemoradiotherapy in HPV16-positive cancers. Sequenced by immunoSEQ multiplex PCR; TCRdb stores in-frame clones only, minus some. The table has about 15,000 clones, more than 60% seen once. This sample was taken from a patient who underwent chemoradiotherapy. These receptors all come from a human donor with HPV-associated anogenital cancer. Both conserved end residues are part of each CDR3. The order of the fields is clone size, J gene, D gene, CDR3 length, V gene, CDR3 protein, CDR3 DNA. The D gene is left open where the match is weak. Size is stated for part of the rows, as once, few or many counts, or as a class when the clone is expanded.

clone size: once
J gene: TRBJ1-1
D gene: -
CDR3 length: 12
V gene: TRBV19
CDR3 protein: CASTRWGTEAFF
CDR3 DNA: TGTGCCAGTACCCGATGGGGCACTGAAGCTTTCTTT

clone size: -
J gene: TRBJ1-1
D gene: -
CDR3 length: 11
V gene: TRBV5-1
CDR3 protein: CASTRGTEAFF
CDR3 DNA: TGCGCCAGCACCAGGGGTACTGAAGCTTTCTTT

clone size: -
J gene: TRBJ1-2
D gene: -
CDR3 length: 15
V gene: TRBV7-2
CDR3 protein: CASSSDPGRGYGYTF
CDR3 DNA: TGTGCCAGCAGCTCGGACCCGGGGAGGGGCTATGGCTACACCTTC

clone size: -
J gene: TRBJ2-1
D gene: -
CDR3 length: 17
V gene: TRBV11-2
CDR3 protein: CASSFMGPRGSYNEQFF
CDR3 DNA: TGTGCCAGCAGCTTCATGGGACCTCGGGGCTCCTACAATGAGCAGTTCTTC

clone size: few
J gene: TRBJ2-7
D gene: -
CDR3 length: 14
V gene: TRBV9
CDR3 protein: CASSVGGSSYEQYF
CDR3 DNA: TGTGCCAGCAGCGTAGGGGGGAGCTCCTACGAGCAGTACTTC

clone size: -
J gene: TRBJ1-3
D gene: -
CDR3 length: 14
V gene: TRBV12-5
CDR3 protein: CASGPSGSGNTIYF
CDR3 DNA: TGTGCTAGTGGTCCTTCTGGCTCTGGAAACACCATATATTTT

clone size: -
J gene: TRBJ2-3
D gene: TRBD2
CDR3 length: 16
V gene: TRBV14
CDR3 protein: CASTLTSGGRADTQYF
CDR3 DNA: TGTGCCAGCACCCTAACTAGCGGGGGTCGAGCAGATACGCAGTATTTT

clone size: -
J gene: TRBJ2-5
D gene: TRBD2
CDR3 length: 17
V gene: TRBV16
CDR3 protein: CASSHGRGLAWQETQYF
CDR3 DNA: TGTGCCAGCAGCCACGGAAGGGGACTAGCCTGGCAAGAGACCCAGTACTTC

clone size: few
J gene: TRBJ2-1
D gene: TRBD1
CDR3 length: 13
V gene: TRBV7-8
CDR3 protein: CASRGTGFNEQFF
CDR3 DNA: TGTGCCAGCAGGGGGACAGGCTTCAATGAGCAGTTCTTC

clone size: few
J gene: TRBJ1-2
D gene: -
CDR3 length: 14
V gene: TRBV4-2
CDR3 protein: CASSQVRVSDGYTF
CDR3 DNA: TGTGCCAGCAGCCAAGTAAGGGTCTCTGATGGCTACACCTTC

clone size: -
J gene: TRBJ1-2
D gene: TRBD1
CDR3 length: 13
V gene: TRBV5-1
CDR3 protein: CASSQTGDYGYTF
CDR3 DNA: TGCGCCAGCAGCCAGACAGGGGACTATGGCTACACCTTC

clone size: -
J gene: TRBJ1-3
D gene: TRBD1
CDR3 length: 14
V gene: TRBV11-3
CDR3 protein: CASSVRQGGNTIYF
CDR3 DNA: TGTGCCAGCAGCGTCCGACAGGGTGGAAACACCATATATTTT

clone size: -
J gene: TRBJ1-4
D gene: -
CDR3 length: 15
V gene: TRBV7-2
CDR3 protein: CASSFGRGIDEKLFF
CDR3 DNA: TGTGCCAGCAGCTTCGGCAGGGGTATCGATGAAAAACTGTTTTTT

clone size: -
J gene: TRBJ1-6
D gene: -
CDR3 length: 14
V gene: TRBV6-6
CDR3 protein: CASSDPSGRSPLHF
CDR3 DNA: TGTGCCAGCAGTGACCCCAGCGGGCGATCACCCCTCCACTTT

clone size: once
J gene: TRBJ1-5
D gene: -
CDR3 length: 13
V gene: TRBV5-6
CDR3 protein: CASSLGINQPQHF
CDR3 DNA: TGTGCCAGCAGCTTAGGAATCAATCAGCCCCAGCATTTT

clone size: -
J gene: TRBJ2-7
D gene: -
CDR3 length: 13
V gene: TRBV11-1
CDR3 protein: CASSADLRGEQYF
CDR3 DNA: TGTGCCAGCAGCGCCGACTTGAGGGGCGAGCAGTACTTC

clone size: -
J gene: TRBJ1-1
D gene: TRBD1
CDR3 length: 14
V gene: TRBV5-1
CDR3 protein: CASSFGTGGTEAFF
CDR3 DNA: TGCGCCAGCAGCTTCGGGACAGGGGGCACTGAAGCTTTCTTT

clone size: -
J gene: TRBJ1-6
D gene: -
CDR3 length: 14
V gene: TRBV5-1
CDR3 protein: CASSLTTGNSPLHF
CDR3 DNA: TGCGCCAGCAGCTTAACGACGGGAAATTCACCCCTCCACTTT

clone size: few
J gene: TRBJ2-2
D gene: -
CDR3 length: 15
V gene: TRBV29-1
CDR3 protein: CSASSLGGNTGELFF
CDR3 DNA: TGCAGCGCATCATCCTTGGGGGGGAACACCGGGGAGCTGTTTTTT

clone size: once
J gene: TRBJ1-4
D gene: TRBD1
CDR3 length: 15
V gene: TRBV11-2
CDR3 protein: CASSGTDRAGEKLFF
CDR3 DNA: TGTGCCAGCAGCGGGACTGACAGGGCGGGGGAAAAACTGTTTTTT

clone size: -
J gene: TRBJ1-1
D gene: TRBD1
CDR3 length: 14
V gene: TRBV5-1
CDR3 protein: CASSSGRGRTEAFF
CDR3 DNA: TGCGCCAGCAGCTCCGGCAGGGGGCGTACTGAAGCTTTCTTT

clone size: -
J gene: TRBJ1-1
D gene: -
CDR3 length: 12
V gene: TRBV12-5
CDR3 protein: CASVLRGTEAFF
CDR3 DNA: TGTGCTAGTGTACTCAGGGGCACTGAAGCTTTCTTT

clone size: -
J gene: TRBJ2-3
D gene: TRBD1
CDR3 length: 13
V gene: TRBV7-6
CDR3 protein: CAIGQGHTDTQYF
CDR3 DNA: TGTGCCATTGGACAGGGTCACACAGATACGCAGTATTTT

clone size: -
J gene: TRBJ1-4
D gene: TRBD1
CDR3 length: 14
V gene: TRBV30
CDR3 protein: CAWSYNQGDEKLFF
CDR3 DNA: TGTGCCTGGAGCTACAACCAGGGGGATGAAAAACTGTTTTTT

clone size: -
J gene: TRBJ1-5
D gene: -
CDR3 length: 15
V gene: TRBV19
CDR3 protein: CASSITGSSNQPQHF
CDR3 DNA: TGTGCCAGTAGTATTACCGGGAGCAGCAATCAGCCCCAGCATTTT

clone size: few
J gene: TRBJ1-6
D gene: TRBD1
CDR3 length: 15
V gene: TRBV15
CDR3 protein: CATSRDDRGPSPLHF
CDR3 DNA: TGTGCCACCAGCAGAGATGACAGGGGGCCCTCACCCCTCCACTTT

clone size: once
J gene: TRBJ2-7
D gene: -
CDR3 length: 13
V gene: TRBV15
CDR3 protein: CATSRGRNYEQYF
CDR3 DNA: TGTGCCACCAGCAGAGGCCGAAACTACGAGCAGTACTTC

clone size: -
J gene: TRBJ2-7
D gene: TRBD2
CDR3 length: 14
V gene: TRBV27
CDR3 protein: CASSWERGTYEQYF
CDR3 DNA: TGTGCCAGCAGTTGGGAGCGGGGTACCTACGAGCAGTACTTC

clone size: -
J gene: TRBJ1-1
D gene: -
CDR3 length: 15
V gene: TRBV6-6
CDR3 protein: CASSPPTGISAEAFF
CDR3 DNA: TGTGCCAGCAGTCCGCCAACAGGGATTTCCGCTGAAGCTTTCTTT

clone size: few
J gene: TRBJ1-2
D gene: -
CDR3 length: 13
V gene: TRBV19
CDR3 protein: CASSIVLGYGYTF
CDR3 DNA: TGTGCCAGTAGTATAGTCCTAGGCTATGGCTACACCTTC

clone size: -
J gene: TRBJ1-2
D gene: TRBD1
CDR3 length: 14
V gene: TRBV7-9
CDR3 protein: CASSLKGQGGGYTF
CDR3 DNA: TGTGCCAGCAGCTTAAAGGGACAGGGGGGTGGCTACACCTTC

clone size: -
J gene: TRBJ1-2
D gene: -
CDR3 length: 14
V gene: TRBV7-9
CDR3 protein: CASSLADPFYGYTF
CDR3 DNA: TGTGCCAGCAGCTTAGCTGACCCATTCTATGGCTACACCTTC

clone size: few
J gene: TRBJ1-4
D gene: -
CDR3 length: 13
V gene: TRBV18
CDR3 protein: CASSPGHNEKLFF
CDR3 DNA: TGTGCCAGCTCACCAGGTCATAATGAAAAACTGTTTTTT

clone size: -
J gene: TRBJ2-1
D gene: -
CDR3 length: 15
V gene: TRBV5-4
CDR3 protein: CASSLKQGDYNEQFF
CDR3 DNA: TGTGCCAGCAGCTTGAAACAGGGTGACTACAATGAGCAGTTCTTC

clone size: -
J gene: TRBJ1-3
D gene: -
CDR3 length: 10
V gene: TRBV7-9
CDR3 protein: CASSLEAIYF
CDR3 DNA: TGTGCCAGCAGCTTAGAGGCCATATATTTT

clone size: -
J gene: TRBJ1-2
D gene: -
CDR3 length: 15
V gene: TRBV5-6
CDR3 protein: CASSAVQVLPYGYTF
CDR3 DNA: TGTGCCAGCAGCGCGGTTCAGGTTCTTCCCTATGGCTACACCTTC

clone size: -
J gene: TRBJ1-5
D gene: -
CDR3 length: 15
V gene: TRBV12-5
CDR3 protein: CASGLELSSNQPQHF
CDR3 DNA: TGTGCTAGTGGTTTGGAGCTTTCGAGCAATCAGCCCCAGCATTTT

clone size: -
J gene: TRBJ1-4
D gene: -
CDR3 length: 16
V gene: TRBV7-2
CDR3 protein: CASPLTRVRVLEKLFF
CDR3 DNA: TGTGCCAGCCCCCTTACCCGGGTCAGGGTTCTTGAAAAACTGTTTTTT

clone size: -
J gene: TRBJ1-4
D gene: -
CDR3 length: 12
V gene: TRBV4-3
CDR3 protein: CASSQVNEKLFF
CDR3 DNA: TGCGCCAGCAGCCAAGTCAACGAAAAACTGTTTTTT

clone size: -
J gene: TRBJ1-1
D gene: -
CDR3 length: 15
V gene: TRBV11-2
CDR3 protein: CASRKTGAGDTEAFF
CDR3 DNA: TGTGCCAGCAGGAAAACCGGGGCCGGGGACACTGAAGCTTTCTTT

clone size: -
J gene: TRBJ1-1
D gene: -
CDR3 length: 16
V gene: TRBV19
CDR3 protein: CASSIGGAGGNTEAFF
CDR3 DNA: TGTGCCAGTAGTATAGGGGGGGCTGGAGGGAACACTGAAGCTTTCTTT

clone size: -
J gene: TRBJ2-7
D gene: -
CDR3 length: 13
V gene: TRBV7-2
CDR3 protein: CASSLGQGWEQYF
CDR3 DNA: TGTGCCAGCAGCTTAGGGCAGGGATGGGAGCAGTACTTC

clone size: -
J gene: TRBJ2-5
D gene: -
CDR3 length: 15
V gene: TRBV25-1
CDR3 protein: CASSEGSGGRKTQYF
CDR3 DNA: TGTGCCAGCAGTGAAGGGTCGGGGGGCCGAAAGACCCAGTACTTC

clone size: -
J gene: TRBJ2-7
D gene: TRBD1
CDR3 length: 17
V gene: TRBV2
CDR3 protein: CASSDRDRGFLSYEQYF
CDR3 DNA: TGTGCCAGCAGTGACAGAGACAGGGGTTTTCTCTCCTACGAGCAGTACTTC

clone size: -
J gene: TRBJ2-3
D gene: -
CDR3 length: 15
V gene: TRBV5-5
CDR3 protein: CASSLVGRTTDTQYF
CDR3 DNA: TGTGCCAGCAGCTTGGTTGGGCGGACCACAGATACGCAGTATTTT